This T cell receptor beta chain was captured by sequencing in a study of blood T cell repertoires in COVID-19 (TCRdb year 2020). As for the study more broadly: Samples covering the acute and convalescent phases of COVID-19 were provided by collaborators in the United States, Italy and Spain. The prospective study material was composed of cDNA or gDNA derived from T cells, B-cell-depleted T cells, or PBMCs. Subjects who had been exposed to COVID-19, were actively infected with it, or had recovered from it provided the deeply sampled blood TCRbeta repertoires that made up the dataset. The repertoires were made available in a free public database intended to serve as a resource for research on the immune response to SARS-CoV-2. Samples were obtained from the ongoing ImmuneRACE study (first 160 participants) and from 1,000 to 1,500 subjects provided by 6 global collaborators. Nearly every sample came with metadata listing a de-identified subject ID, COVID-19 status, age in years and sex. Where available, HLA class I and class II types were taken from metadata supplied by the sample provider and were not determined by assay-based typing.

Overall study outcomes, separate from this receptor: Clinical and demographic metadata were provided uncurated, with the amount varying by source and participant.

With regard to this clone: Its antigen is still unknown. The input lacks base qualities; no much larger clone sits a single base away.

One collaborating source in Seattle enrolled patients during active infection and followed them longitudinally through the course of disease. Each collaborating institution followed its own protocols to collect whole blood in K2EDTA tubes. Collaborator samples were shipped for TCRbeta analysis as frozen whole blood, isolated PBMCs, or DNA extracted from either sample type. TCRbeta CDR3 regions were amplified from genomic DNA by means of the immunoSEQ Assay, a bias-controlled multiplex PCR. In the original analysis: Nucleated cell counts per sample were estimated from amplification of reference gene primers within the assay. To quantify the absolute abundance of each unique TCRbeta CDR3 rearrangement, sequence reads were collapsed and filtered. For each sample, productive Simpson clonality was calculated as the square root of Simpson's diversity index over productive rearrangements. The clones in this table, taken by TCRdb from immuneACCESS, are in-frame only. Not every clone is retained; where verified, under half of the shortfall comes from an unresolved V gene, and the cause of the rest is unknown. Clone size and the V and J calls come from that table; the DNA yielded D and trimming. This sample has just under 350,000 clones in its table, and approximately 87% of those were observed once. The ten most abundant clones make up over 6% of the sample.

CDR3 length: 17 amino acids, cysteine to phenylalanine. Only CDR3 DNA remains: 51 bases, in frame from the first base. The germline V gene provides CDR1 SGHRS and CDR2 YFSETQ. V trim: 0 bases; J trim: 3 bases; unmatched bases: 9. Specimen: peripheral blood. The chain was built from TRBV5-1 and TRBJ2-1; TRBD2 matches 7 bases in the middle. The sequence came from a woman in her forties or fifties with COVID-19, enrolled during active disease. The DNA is TGCGCCAGCAGCTTGGCCGTGGCTAGCGGACACTACAATGAGCAGTTCTTC. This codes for CASSLAVASGHYNEQFF.